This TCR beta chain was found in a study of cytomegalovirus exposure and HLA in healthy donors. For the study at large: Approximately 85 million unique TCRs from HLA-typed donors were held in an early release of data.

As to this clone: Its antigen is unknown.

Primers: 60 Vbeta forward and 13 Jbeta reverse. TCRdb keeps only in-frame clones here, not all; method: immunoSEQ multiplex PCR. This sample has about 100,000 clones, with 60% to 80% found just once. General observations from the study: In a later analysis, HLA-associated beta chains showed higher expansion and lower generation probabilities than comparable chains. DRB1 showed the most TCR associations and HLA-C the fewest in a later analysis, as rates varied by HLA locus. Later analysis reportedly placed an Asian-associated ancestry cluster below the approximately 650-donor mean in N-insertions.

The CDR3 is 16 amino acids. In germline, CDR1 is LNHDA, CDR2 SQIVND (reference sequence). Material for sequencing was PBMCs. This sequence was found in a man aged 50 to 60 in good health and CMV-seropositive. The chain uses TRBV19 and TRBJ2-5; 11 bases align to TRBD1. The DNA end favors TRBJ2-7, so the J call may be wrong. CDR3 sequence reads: CASSALGQGGSYEQYF. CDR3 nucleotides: TGTGCCAGTAGTGCCTTGGGACAGGGGGGCTCCTACGAGCAGTACTTC.